The clone carrying this T cell receptor beta chain was detected only a few times. This specimen comes from a study of CD8+ T cells in alopecia areata. Extraction of RNA preceded its reverse transcription into cDNA, which served as the sequencing template. Sequenced by immunoSEQ multiplex PCR; TCRdb stores in-frame clones only, minus some. The repertoire consists of roughly 150,000 clones, with around 50% occurring once and the leading ten covering approximately 6.6%. This receptor was taken from a human donor with alopecia areata. Sequencing used CD4+ T cells sorted from blood.

The CDR3 nucleotides are TGTGCCATTAAGGCTAGCACAGATACGCAGTATTTT. The encoded protein is CAIKASTDTQYF. The V call is TRBV10-3, the J call TRBJ2-3, with D uncertain. V dropped 9 bases and J dropped 0 bases, with 7 bases sitting between them. There are 12 residues in the CDR3. Germline CDR1 reads ENHRY; CDR2 reads SYGVKD.